The clone carrying this T cell receptor (beta chain) was seen more than once but under ten times. Germline CDR1 is MNHNS and CDR2 is SASEGT. The CDR3 sequence is 14 residues long. The V end lost 2 bases, the J end lost 8 bases, and 13 bases lay between the germline ends. Each CDR3 protein is one row after TCRdb ran MiXCR on the reads. The top ten clones hold roughly 7% of a sample with 200,000 to 250,000 distinct CDR3 sequences, more than 25% of them seen once. These data come from a study of kidney transplant recipient with SARS-CoV-2 infection. The material was a blood sample, obtained at baseline and on day 111 from a kidney transplant recipient. This receptor was taken from a young adult male patient who had COVID-19 and was a kidney transplant recipient. The T cells may come from the graft donor. J is TRBJ2-1 and V is TRBV6-1; possibly TRBD2 for D (5 bases). CDR3 DNA: TGTGCCAGCAGTGAAAGGGTAGCGCCGGATGAGCAGTTCTTC. It is translated as CASSERVAPDEQFF.